This T cell receptor beta chain was obtained from a study of blood T cells in healthy people across ages. It was with a sample-barcoded 5' primer and a J-beta primer mix that a second PCR of roughly 7 to 12 cycles was run. TCRdb reanalysed the 5' RACE reads using MiXCR and keeps one entry per CDR3 protein. The data hold 450,000 to 600,000 distinct CDR3 sequences, with approximately 26% observed a single time. The V end was cut by 3 bases, the J end by 3 bases, with 14 bases between. The CDR3 has 16 amino acids. Germline V gene lookup returns CDR1 KGHSH and CDR2 LQKENI. Study-level points and caveats: Correlation between TCR beta diversity and naive T cell percentage was strong.

Of note for this clonotype: Its antigen remains unidentified.

The same sample was also studied in work on T cells of mothers and their children. As reported in that work: When mothers and children were related, their normalized repertoire overlap, which was always slightly higher, did not differ significantly from that of unrelated pairs.

V gene TRBV18 combines with J gene TRBJ1-4, with D perhaps TRBD1 (6 bases). The specimen was blood. This TCR was recovered from a boy between 2 and 15 years old in good health. The CDR3 sequence is CASSPQTGRANEKLFF. CDR3 nucleotide sequence: TGTGCCAGCTCACCCCAGACAGGTCGAGCTAATGAAAAACTGTTTTTT. The variable domain in full, completed from reference TRBV18 and TRBJ1-4, reads NAGVMQNPRHLVRRRGQEARLRCSPMKGHSHVYWYRQLPEEGLKFMVYLQKENIIDESGMPKERFSAEFPKEGPSILRIQQVVRGDSAAYFCASSPQTGRANEKLFFGSGTQLSVL.